This TCR beta chain was sequenced for a study of shared clonotypes between healthy human individuals. As defined, naive CD8 cells were CD45RO-negative and positively selected for CCR7, with terminally differentiated effector memory CD45RA+ cells excluded. The CDR3 is 13 amino acids. Trimming stripped 4 bases from V and 5 bases from J, with 13 bases between. Germline V gene sequence: CDR1 SGHNT, CDR2 YYREEE (reference sequence). As originally analysed: ImmunoSEQ yielded junction-only sequences lacking quality scores, so filtering differed. Measured with immunoSEQ multiplex PCR; TCRdb has only the in-frame clones, and not every one. The V and J calls and the clone size are those of that table, but D and trimming were determined from the DNA. The table records nearly 2 million clones, over 85% of them present only once.

Sequencing was done on a sample of naive CD8+ T cells sorted from blood. This sequence joins TRBV5-4 and TRBJ2-7; either TRBD1 or TRBD2 may supply D (5 bases each). This clonotype was obtained from a man between 18 and 29 years old in good health. The DNA for the CDR3 is TGTGCCAGCAGCGGGGACGGTATAGACGAGCAGTACTTC. Its protein product is CASSGDGIDEQYF.